Given below is one T cell receptor (beta chain) in context. There is no known antigen for this receptor. Base qualities are not at hand, and no much larger clone is one base apart. TCRbeta CDR3 regions were immunosequenced from genomic DNA with the immunoSEQ Assay. Before high-throughput sequencing, the genomic DNA was amplified using bias-controlled multiplex PCR. As for the original processing: To quantify the absolute abundance of each unique TCRbeta CDR3 region, the sequences were collapsed and filtered. Clonality, defined as 1 minus Pielou's evenness, was calculated using only productive rearrangements. A previously published method was used to identify clones whose frequencies were significantly greater in on-treatment samples than in baseline samples. TCRdb stores this immuneACCESS table with in-frame sequences only. Part of the clones is absent; in the studies checked, under half of the shortfall reflects unresolved V genes, and no reason is known for the rest. V, J and clone size are taken as reported in that table, and D and trimming were inferred from the DNA itself. This sample comprises about 11,000 clones, roughly four fifths of them detected only once. Of the sample, about 18% is held by the ten largest clones.

CDR1 MGHRA and CDR2 YSYEKL are derived from the germline V gene. Clipping removes 3 bases from V and 3 bases from J, with 5 as the unmatched junction base count. CDR3 length: 16 amino acids, cysteine to phenylalanine. Of all the DNA, just the CDR3 is kept, 48 bases in frame from base 1. This sample was taken from a study of sequential checkpoint blockade in melanoma (dated by TCRdb to the late 2010s). Regarding the complete study: Patients were randomized 1:1 to first-line nivolumab followed by ipilimumab (arm A) or ipilimumab followed by nivolumab (arm B). Both trial sequences were followed by maintenance nivolumab.

The treatment or condition label, read with the paper, signifies: randomized to nivolumab then ipilimumab (arm A) or the reverse (arm B). No trial patient had received prior DNA-damaging chemotherapy. On a FACS Aria II flow cytometer, live CD3+CD8+ cells that were negative for CD19 and CD56 were sorted from thawed PBMCs. CheckMate 064, a randomized, open-label phase II trial of sequential checkpoint blockade, was the source of the samples, all of which came from patients with melanoma. Leukapheresis was used to collect peripheral blood mononuclear cells, which were then purified with Ficoll-Paque and frozen in human serum with 10% DMSO. Immediately after sorting, the purity of sorted blood CD3+CD8+ cells was verified to be >95%, after which DNA was extracted. Broader findings and caveats from the paper: Validation of the response-prediction model combining TCR metrics and mutation burden is needed in larger, independent patient cohorts.

The clonotype originates from a human donor with melanoma. The starting material was CD8+ T cells sorted from blood (inferred from file names), obtained from a patient given nivolumab and ipilimumab in sequence. The receptor chain draws on TRBV4-1 and TRBJ2-7; 13 junctional bases match TRBD2. The CDR3 protein sequence reads: CASSQDGTSGIYEQYF. The nucleotide sequence is given as TGCGCCAGCAGCCAGGACGGGACTAGCGGGATCTACGAGCAGTACTTC.